This T cell receptor (beta chain) was found in a study of blood T cell repertoires in COVID-19. Sequencing used immunoSEQ multiplex PCR; TCRdb keeps in-frame clones, though not all of them. The sample records approximately 69,000 clones, around 88% being singletons. The clonotype was recovered from a human donor in a cohort sampled during active COVID-19. Sequencing was performed on peripheral blood.

The CDR3 nucleotides read TGCGCCAGCAGTGAGGACAGTACACGATACGAGCAGTACTTC. Protein product: CASSEDSTRYEQYF. The V and J genes are TRBV10-1 and TRBJ2-7, with D perhaps TRBD1 (5 bases). CDR1 and CDR2 from the germline V gene are WNHNN and SYGVQD (reference sequence). Between the trimmed V and J ends, which lost 2 bases and 4 bases, there was a span of 12 bases. The CDR3 length is 14 residues.